This paragraph reports one TCR beta chain. Profiling relied on immunoSEQ multiplex PCR, and the TCRdb table lists in-frame clones only, not all of them. This table holds approximately 230,000 clones, 70% to 90% found once. V lost 3 bases and J lost 2; bases outside the gene matches: 11. Germline assignment: CDR1 SGHNT and CDR2 YYREEE (reference sequence). The CDR3 has 17 residues. The data stem from a study of blood T cell repertoires in COVID-19. Looking at the study overall: Samples representing acute and convalescent COVID-19 were sourced from the United States, Italy and Spain. The analysed material was cDNA or gDNA that came from T cells, B-cell-depleted T cells, or PBMCs.

The V call is TRBV5-4, the J call TRBJ2-7; 10 nucleotides agree with TRBD1. The specimen was peripheral blood. The sequence came from a woman aged 40 to 50 who had recovered from COVID-19. DNA for the CDR3: TGTGCCAGCAGCTCGGCGACGGACAGGGGGGCGACCTACGAGCAGTACTTC. It specifies CASSSATDRGATYEQYF.